This TCR beta chain stems from a study of blood T cells in healthy people across ages. The CDR3 spans 14 residues. Germline V CDR1 and CDR2: MGHDK, SYGVNS. A sample-barcoded 5' primer and a J-beta primer mix were used in a second PCR of roughly 7 to 11 cycles. TCRdb reanalysed the 5' RACE reads using MiXCR and keeps one entry per CDR3 protein. The sample includes more than 900,000 distinct CDR3 sequences, approximately 25% of them seen just once. Another study also made use of these data, one on T cells of mothers and their children.

Sequences were obtained from blood. The rearrangement links TRBV25-1 to TRBJ2-5; 8 nucleotides align to TRBD1. The DNA end favors TRBJ2-7, so the J call may be wrong. This clonotype was obtained from a girl aged 2 to 9 in good health. The CDR3 region is CASSPAGGNYEQYF. DNA for the CDR3: TGTGCCAGCTCCCCGGCAGGGGGCAACTACGAGCAGTACTTC.